This entry is about one T cell receptor beta chain. Its specificity is unknown. MiXCR, applied by TCRdb to the RT-PCR reads, yields one record per CDR3 protein. The sample contains hundreds of thousands of distinct CDR3 sequences, over 9.5% of which appear only once. The data stem from a study of response to subunit inactivated influenza vaccine. Points from the study as a whole: There was a suggestion from the authors that each seasonal influenza vaccination recruits few new T cells.

This TCR came from a man in his fifties or sixties who received an inactivated influenza vaccine. This material consisted of PBMCs from blood, taken 45 days after vaccination.

In DNA, the CDR3 is TGTGCCAGCAGTTCTAGCGGGGGGGCGCGTGAGCAGTTCTTC. Translation: CASSSSGGAREQFF. This chain connects TRBV12-3 or TRBV12-4 to TRBJ2-1; TRBD2 agrees at 12 bases. Unmatched junction bases numbered 4, after V lost 4 bases and J lost 9 bases. The CDR3 runs to 14 residues.